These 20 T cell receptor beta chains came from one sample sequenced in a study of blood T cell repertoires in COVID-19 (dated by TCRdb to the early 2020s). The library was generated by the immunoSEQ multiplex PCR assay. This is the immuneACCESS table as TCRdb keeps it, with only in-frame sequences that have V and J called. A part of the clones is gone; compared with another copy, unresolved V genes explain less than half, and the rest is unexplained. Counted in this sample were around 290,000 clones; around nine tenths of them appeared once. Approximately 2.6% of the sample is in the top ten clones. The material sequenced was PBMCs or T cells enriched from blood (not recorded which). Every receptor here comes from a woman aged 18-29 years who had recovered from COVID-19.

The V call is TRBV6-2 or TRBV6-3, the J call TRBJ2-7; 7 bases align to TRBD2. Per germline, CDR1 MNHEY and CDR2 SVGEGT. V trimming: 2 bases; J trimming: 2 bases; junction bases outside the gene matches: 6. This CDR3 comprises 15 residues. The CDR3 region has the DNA TGTGCCAGCAGTTACCTGGGACTACCTACCTACGAGCAGTACTTC. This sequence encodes CASSYLGLPTYEQYF.

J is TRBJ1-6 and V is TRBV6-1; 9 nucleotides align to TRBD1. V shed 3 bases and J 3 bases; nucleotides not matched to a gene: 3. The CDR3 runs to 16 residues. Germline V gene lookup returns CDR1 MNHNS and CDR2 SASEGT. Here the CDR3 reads CASSDGDRDYNSPLHF. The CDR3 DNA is TGTGCCAGCAGTGACGGGGACAGGGACTATAATTCACCCCTCCACTTT.

CDR3: CASSYSRRESHEQYF. CDR3 nucleotides: TGTGCCAGCAGTTACTCTCGGCGGGAGTCCCACGAGCAGTACTTC. The chain couples TRBV6-5 to TRBJ2-7, with 7 nucleotides matching TRBD2. CDR1 and CDR2 (germline): MNHEY, SVGAGI. Unmatched junction bases numbered 7, after V lost 0 bases and J lost 5 bases. This CDR3 has 15 amino acids.

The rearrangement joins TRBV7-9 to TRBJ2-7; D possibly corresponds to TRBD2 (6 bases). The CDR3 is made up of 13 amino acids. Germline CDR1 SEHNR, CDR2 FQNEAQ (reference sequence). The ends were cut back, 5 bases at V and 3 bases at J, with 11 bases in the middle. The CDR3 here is CASSPGTFYEQYF. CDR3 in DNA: TGTGCCAGCAGCCCCGGGACTTTCTACGAGCAGTACTTC.

The CDR3 sequence is CASSRLAGNGDTQYF. The CDR3 nucleotides read TGTGCCAGCAGTCGACTAGCCGGAAACGGAGATACGCAGTATTTT. The genes are TRBV27 and TRBJ2-3; 7 bases are a match to TRBD2. Germline values: CDR1 MNHEY, CDR2 SMNVEV (reference sequence). V trimming: 5 bases; J trimming: 5 bases; junction bases outside the gene matches: 10. The CDR3 has 15 residues.

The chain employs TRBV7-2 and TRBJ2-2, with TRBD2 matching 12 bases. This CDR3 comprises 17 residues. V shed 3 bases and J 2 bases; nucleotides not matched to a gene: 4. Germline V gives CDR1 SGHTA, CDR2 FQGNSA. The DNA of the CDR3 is TGTGCCAGCAGCTTGACTAGCGGGGGCTTCAACACCGGGGAGCTGTTTTTT. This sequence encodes CASSLTSGGFNTGELFF.

The CDR3 region is CASSPRENQPQHF. The CDR3 DNA follows: TGTGCCAGCAGCCCCCGGGAGAATCAGCCCCAGCATTTT. The chain uses TRBV9 and TRBJ1-5; no firm D call. CDR3 length: 13 residues. The V and J ends lost 4 bases and 4 bases respectively, with 9 bases between them. CDR1 SGDLS and CDR2 YYNGEE come from the germline V gene.

CDR3 sequence: CASSDRGYNEQFF. Here the CDR3 DNA reads TGCGCCAGCAGTGATAGGGGCTACAATGAGCAGTTCTTC. V is TRBV5-1 and J is TRBJ2-1; possibly TRBD1 for D (5 bases). V dropped 5 bases and J dropped 3 bases, with 9 bases sitting between them. This CDR3 is built from 13 residues. Germline-derived CDR1 and CDR2 are SGHRS and YFSETQ.

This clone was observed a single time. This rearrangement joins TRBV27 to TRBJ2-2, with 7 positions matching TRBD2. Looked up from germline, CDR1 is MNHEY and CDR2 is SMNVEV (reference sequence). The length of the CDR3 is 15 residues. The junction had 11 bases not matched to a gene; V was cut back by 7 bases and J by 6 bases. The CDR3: CASKREGGKAGELFF. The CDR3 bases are TGTGCCAGCAAGAGGGAGGGCGGTAAGGCCGGGGAGCTGTTTTTT.

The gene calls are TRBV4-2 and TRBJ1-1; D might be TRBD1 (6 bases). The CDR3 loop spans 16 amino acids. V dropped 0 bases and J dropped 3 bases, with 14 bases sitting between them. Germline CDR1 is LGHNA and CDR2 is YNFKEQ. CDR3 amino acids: CASSQDWDTRYTEAFF. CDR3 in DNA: TGTGCCAGCAGCCAAGATTGGGACACCCGTTACACTGAAGCTTTCTTT.

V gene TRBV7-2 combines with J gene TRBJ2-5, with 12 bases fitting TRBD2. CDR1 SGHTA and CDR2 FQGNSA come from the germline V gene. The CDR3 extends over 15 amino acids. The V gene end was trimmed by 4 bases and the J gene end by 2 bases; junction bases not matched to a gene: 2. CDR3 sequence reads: CASSSLAGGQETQYF. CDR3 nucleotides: TGTGCCAGCAGCTCCCTAGCGGGGGGGCAAGAGACCCAGTACTTC.

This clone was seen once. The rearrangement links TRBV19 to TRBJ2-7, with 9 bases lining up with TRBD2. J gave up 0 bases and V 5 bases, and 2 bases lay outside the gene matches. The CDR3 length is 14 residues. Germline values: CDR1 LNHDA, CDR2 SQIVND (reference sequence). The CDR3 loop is CASSRTSDSYEQYF. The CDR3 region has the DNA TGTGCCAGTAGTCGGACTAGCGACTCCTACGAGCAGTACTTC.

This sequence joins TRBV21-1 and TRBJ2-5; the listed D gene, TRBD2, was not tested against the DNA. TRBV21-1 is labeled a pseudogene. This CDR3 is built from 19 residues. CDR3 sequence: CASSKDRASGRRRSKTQYF. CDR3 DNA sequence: TGTGCCAGCAGCAAAGATCGAGCGAGCGGGAGACGAAGGTCAAAGACCCAGTACTTC.

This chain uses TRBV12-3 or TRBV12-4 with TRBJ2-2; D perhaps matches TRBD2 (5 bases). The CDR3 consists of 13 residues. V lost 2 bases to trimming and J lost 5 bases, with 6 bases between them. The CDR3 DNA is TGTGCCAGCAGTTTACAGCGGACCGGGGAGCTGTTTTTT. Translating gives CASSLQRTGELFF.

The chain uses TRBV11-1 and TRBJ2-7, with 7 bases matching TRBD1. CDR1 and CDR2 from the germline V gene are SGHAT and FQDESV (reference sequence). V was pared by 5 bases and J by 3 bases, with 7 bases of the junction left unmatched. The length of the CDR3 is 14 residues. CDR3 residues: CASSPRTGNYEQYF. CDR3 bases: TGTGCCAGCAGCCCAAGGACAGGAAACTACGAGCAGTACTTC.

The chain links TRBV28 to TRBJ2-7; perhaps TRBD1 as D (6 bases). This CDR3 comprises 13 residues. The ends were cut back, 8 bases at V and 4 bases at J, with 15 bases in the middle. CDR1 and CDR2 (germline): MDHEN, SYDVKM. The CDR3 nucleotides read TGTGCCAGCGCCTACGGACAGTTATACGAGCAGTACTTC. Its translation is CASAYGQLYEQYF.

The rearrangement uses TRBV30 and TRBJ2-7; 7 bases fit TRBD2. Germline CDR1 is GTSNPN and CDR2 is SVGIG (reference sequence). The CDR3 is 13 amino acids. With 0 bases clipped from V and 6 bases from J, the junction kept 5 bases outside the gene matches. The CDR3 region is CAWSVAGNGEQYF. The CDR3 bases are TGTGCCTGGAGTGTAGCGGGGAATGGCGAGCAGTACTTC.

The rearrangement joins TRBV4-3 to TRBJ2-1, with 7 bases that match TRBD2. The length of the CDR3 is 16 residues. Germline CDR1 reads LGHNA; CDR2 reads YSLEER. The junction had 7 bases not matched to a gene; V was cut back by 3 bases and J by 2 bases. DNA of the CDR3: TGCGCCAGCAGCCATCTCGGGGGGAGGACCTACAATGAGCAGTTCTTC. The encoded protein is CASSHLGGRTYNEQFF.

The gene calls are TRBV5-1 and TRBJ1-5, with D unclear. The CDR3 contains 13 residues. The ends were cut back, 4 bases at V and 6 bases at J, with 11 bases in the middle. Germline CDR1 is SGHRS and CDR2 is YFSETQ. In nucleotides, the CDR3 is TGCGCCAGCAGCACTATTGGAGGTCAGCCCCAGCATTTT. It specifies CASSTIGGQPQHF.

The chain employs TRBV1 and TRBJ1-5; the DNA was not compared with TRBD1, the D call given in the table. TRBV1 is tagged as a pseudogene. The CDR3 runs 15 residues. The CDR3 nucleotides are TGCACCAGCAGCCAAGAGGGACAGTCCAATCAGCCCCAGCATTTT. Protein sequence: CTSSQEGQSNQPQHF.